This T cell receptor beta chain is from a study of T cell repertoires in cytomegalovirus infection. In this sample, this clonotype turned up a few times. The antigen is unknown. TCRdb reprocessed the reads with MiXCR, giving one entry per CDR3 protein. The sample carries roughly 160,000 distinct CDR3 sequences, approximately 21% recorded once. V gave up 3 bases and J gave up 1 base, with 9 bases separating them. Per the germline V gene, CDR1 is MGHRA and CDR2 is YSYEKL. The CDR3 runs to 15 residues. The gene calls are TRBV4-1 and TRBJ2-2; maybe TRBD2 (6 bases). The receptor comes from a human donor in good health (CMV status not recorded). Some clones in this sample may be carry-over from other donors' samples. The starting material was CD8+ T cells from cultured PBMCs, obtained from culture after CMV antigen stimulation. CDR3 sequence (DNA): TGCGCCAGCAGCCATCCAGCGGGGAACACCGGGGAGCTGTTTTTT. Protein sequence: CASSHPAGNTGELFF.